A single sample gave rise to the 23 T cell receptor beta chains below, sequenced in a study of T cells in Graves' hyperthyroidism and ophthalmopathy. Using RNA transcripts as the source, TCR beta CDR3 regions were amplified. Researchers ran a first-round RT-PCR on the TCR CDR3 using the HTBI primer set. TCRdb recomputed calls from the multiplex PCR reads with MiXCR, one row per CDR3 protein. The sample records around 600,000 distinct CDR3 sequences, approximately 14% being singletons. Sequenced input: blood. The receptors come from a woman aged 18-29 years with Graves' ophthalmopathy.

In its sample, this clonotype was seen a few times. The rearrangement joins TRBV4-1 to TRBJ2-3; 7 bases are shared with TRBD2. This CDR3 contains 19 residues. Per the germline V gene, CDR1 is MGHRA and CDR2 is YSYEKL. V lost 3 bases, J lost 4 bases, and 19 bases stayed unmatched. The CDR3 is CASSHDLSFGGRVADTQYF. CDR3 bases: TGCGCCAGCAGCCATGACCTTTCGTTTGGCGGGAGAGTAGCAGATACGCAGTATTTT.

Remarks on this clonotype: At one boundary the junction diverges from the germline segment, which might be a read error. The CDR3 spells CAISEPTVGQQNF. DNA for the CDR3: TGTGCCATCAGTGAGCCCACGGTGGGGCAGCAGAACTTC. The chain employs TRBV10-3 and TRBJ2-7; tentatively, D is TRBD1 (5 bases). The CDR3 totals 13 residues. Germline V gene data show CDR1 as ENHRY and CDR2 as SYGVKD.

This clonotype was found many times. CDR3 in DNA: TGTGCCAGCAGCCAAGCCCGGACAGGGTATAACTATGGCTACACCTTC. Its translation: CASSQARTGYNYGYTF. The J gene is TRBJ1-2, the V gene TRBV3-1; 8 bases fit TRBD1. V lost 1 base to trimming and J lost 1 base; unmatched junction nucleotides: 5. This CDR3 contains 16 residues. Germline CDR1 LGHDT, CDR2 YNNKEL (reference sequence). The entire variable domain, with the rest obtained from reference TRBV3-1 and TRBJ1-2, is as follows: DTAVSQTPKYLVTQMGNDKSIKCEQNLGHDTMYWYKQDSKKFLKIMFSYNNKELIINETVPNRFSPKSPDKAHLNLHINSLELGDSAVYFCASSQARTGYNYGYTFGSGTRLTVV.

The chain recombines TRBV29-1 with TRBJ2-2, with D perhaps TRBD1 (5 bases). This CDR3 spans 15 amino acids. The germline CDR1 and CDR2 sequences are SQVTM and ANQGSEA. Trimming cost V 3 bases and J 2 bases, with 13 bases left between them. As DNA, the CDR3 is TGCAGCGTTGATACAGGTCCAGTTAACACCGGGGAGCTGTTTTTT. Amino acids: CSVDTGPVNTGELFF.

This clonotype was recorded many times. The gene calls are TRBV12-3 or TRBV12-4 and TRBJ2-1, with TRBD2 identical over 7 bases. V lost 8 bases and J lost 4; bases outside the gene matches: 14. This CDR3 comprises 16 residues. In nucleotides, the CDR3 is TGTGCCAGCGACGACCTTCTAGCGGACTCATACAATGAGCAGTTCTTC. Encoded protein: CASDDLLADSYNEQFF.

This clonotype was recorded a few times. The V call is TRBV6-1, the J call TRBJ1-5; no reliable D call. The CDR3 sequence is 15 residues long. V was pared by 2 bases and J by 5 bases, with 13 bases between. Per the germline V gene, CDR1 is MNHNS and CDR2 is SASEGT. CDR3 sequence: CASSEIGGEHQPQHF. CDR3 coding DNA: TGTGCCAGCAGTGAAATCGGCGGGGAACATCAGCCCCAGCATTTT.

The V and J genes are TRBV20-1 and TRBJ2-7; D might be TRBD1 (6 bases). Trimming took 2 bases from V and 6 from J, leaving 11 bases between them. CDR3 length: 12 amino acids. CDR1 DFQATT and CDR2 SNEGSKA come from the germline V gene (reference sequence). CDR3 sequence reads: CSARYRAPEQYF. CDR3 DNA sequence: TGCAGTGCTAGATACAGGGCGCCCGAGCAGTACTTC.

This clonotype came up many times. The gene calls are TRBV20-1 and TRBJ2-3, with D perhaps TRBD1 (6 bases). Germline CDR1 is DFQATT and CDR2 is SNEGSKA (reference sequence). The CDR3 has 16 amino acids. V was shortened by 4 bases and J by 5 bases, with 22 bases between the two germline ends. The CDR3 spells CSATVPSGVRGDTQYF. DNA for the CDR3: TGCAGTGCTACTGTCCCCTCAGGGGTGAGGGGAGATACGCAGTATTTT.

A few counts support this clonotype. The V and J genes are TRBV6-5 and TRBJ2-3; 9 nucleotides agree with TRBD2. V was pared by 0 bases and J by 3 bases, with 13 bases of the junction left unmatched. The CDR3 consists of 19 residues. Germline V gives CDR1 MNHEY, CDR2 SVGAGI. The CDR3 coding sequence is TGTGCCAGCAGTTACTCGAAGGGTGATTGGCGGGAGGGAACAGATACGCAGTATTTT. Its translation is CASSYSKGDWREGTDTQYF.

This clonotype showed up many times. For the CDR3, the DNA is TGTGCCAGCAGCTCCCCCGGGGGGATCTCCTACAATGAGCAGTTCTTC. This encodes CASSSPGGISYNEQFF. V and J are TRBV11-2 and TRBJ2-1; 7 bases fit TRBD2. Germline V CDR1 and CDR2: SGHAT, FQNNGV. There are 16 residues in the CDR3. The junction had 6 bases not matched to a gene; V was cut back by 4 bases and J by 0 bases.

This clonotype was picked up a small number of times. The J gene is TRBJ2-5, the V gene TRBV19; perhaps TRBD2 as D (5 bases). The V and J ends lost 8 bases and 4 bases respectively, with 11 bases between them. The CDR3 loop spans 12 amino acids. Germline V gene lookup returns CDR1 LNHDA and CDR2 SQIVND (reference sequence). CDR3 amino acids: CASSGLLETQYF. CDR3 coding DNA: TGTGCCAGTTCCGGACTTTTAGAGACCCAGTACTTC.

The table lists this clonotype with a few counts. The chain employs TRBV24-1 and TRBJ1-1; 7 nucleotides agree with TRBD1. The germline V gene has CDR1 KGHDR and CDR2 SFDVKD. The CDR3 runs 12 residues. The J segment lost 8 bases and the V segment lost 6 bases, leaving 5 bases of the junction unmatched. CDR3 sequence (DNA): TGTGCCACCAGTACGACGGACAGGGAAGCTTTCTTT. Protein product: CATSTTDREAFF.

This clonotype has a count of ten or more. This chain uses TRBV7-3 with TRBJ2-1; 15 bases match TRBD2. Germline CDR1 is SGHTA and CDR2 is FQGTGA. V dropped 3 bases and J dropped 9; count of bases not matched to a gene: 3. The length of the CDR3 is 15 residues. The CDR3 sequence is CASSFGLAGGGEQFF. The CDR3 DNA sequence: TGTGCCAGCAGCTTCGGACTAGCGGGAGGGGGTGAGCAGTTCTTC.

The genes are TRBV12-3 or TRBV12-4 and TRBJ2-6, with D unresolved. This CDR3 has 14 amino acids. V was trimmed by 3 bases and J by 4 bases, leaving 7 bases between them. CDR3 sequence: CASSFVAGANVLTF. The CDR3 bases are TGTGCCAGCAGTTTCGTAGCCGGGGCCAACGTCCTGACTTTC.

This clonotype was detected ten times or more. This chain joins TRBV11-2 and TRBJ1-4; TRBD1 aligns across 9 bases. This CDR3 is 16 amino acids long. Per the germline V gene, CDR1 is SGHAT and CDR2 is FQNNGV. The V gene end was trimmed by 5 bases and the J gene end by 7 bases; junction bases not matched to a gene: 11. CDR3 coding DNA: TGTGCCAGCAGCCCTAAGGGGACAGGGATTGGTGAAAAACTGTTTTTT. Translated, it gives CASSPKGTGIGEKLFF.

The V and J genes are TRBV7-9 and TRBJ1-6; 7 positions agree with TRBD1. V shed 5 bases, J shed 2 bases, and the junction held 3 bases outside the gene matches. The germline gives CDR1 SEHNR, CDR2 FQNEAQ (reference sequence). The CDR3 spans 15 residues. This chain's CDR3 is CASSPGTAYNSPLHF. CDR3 DNA: TGTGCCAGCAGCCCCGGGACAGCCTATAATTCACCCCTCCACTTT.

This clonotype was counted at least ten times. V gene TRBV7-9 combines with J gene TRBJ1-1; possible D gene TRBD1, 5 bases. Deletions cut 6 bases from V and 1 base from J, with 12 bases between. This CDR3 region has 14 residues. Germline V lookup: CDR1 SEHNR, CDR2 FQNEAQ (reference sequence). CDR3 DNA: TGTGCCAGCAGGCAACCCGGGGGGAACACTGAAGCTTTCTTT. It encodes CASRQPGGNTEAFF. The full variable domain, its missing parts supplied by reference TRBV7-9 and TRBJ1-1, is DTGVSQNPRHKITKRGQNVTFRCDPISEHNRLYWYRQTLGQGPEFLTYFQNEAQLEKSRLLSDRFSAERPKGSFSTLEIQRTEQGDSAMYLCASRQPGGNTEAFFGQGTRLTVV.

The rearrangement uses TRBV6-5 and TRBJ2-5; tentatively, D is TRBD1 or TRBD2 (7 bases each). The CDR3 sequence is 16 residues long. V lost 0 bases, J lost 5 bases, and 16 bases lay in between. Germline assignment: CDR1 MNHEY and CDR2 SVGAGI. DNA of the CDR3: TGTGCCAGCAGTTACTCGACCGCAGGGGGGGCGGAGACCCAGTACTTC. This codes for CASSYSTAGGAETQYF.

This clonotype was counted only a few times. This chain uses TRBV7-2 with TRBJ2-1; the D gene is possibly TRBD2 (6 bases). The CDR3 is 13 residues long. With 5 bases removed from V and 12 bases from J, the gap between germline ends came to 17 bases. From germline, CDR1 is SGHTA and CDR2 FQGNSA. CDR3 residues: CASSAGLSDGQFF. The CDR3 nucleotides read TGTGCCAGCAGCGCGGGACTGTCGGATGGGCAGTTCTTC.

The V call is TRBV5-8, the J call TRBJ1-1, with 8 bases matching TRBD1. The CDR3 is 16 amino acids. V gave up 0 bases and J gave up 4 bases; unmatched junction bases: 8. Germline-derived CDR1 and CDR2 are SGHTS and YDEGEE. CDR3 loop: CASSLAWTGKGTEAFF. The CDR3 DNA is TGTGCCAGCAGCTTGGCCTGGACAGGGAAGGGCACTGAAGCTTTCTTT.

This clonotype was counted only a few times. The chain carries TRBV6-1 and TRBJ1-2, with unresolved D. V gave up 5 bases and J gave up 3 bases, with 16 bases separating them. The germline gives CDR1 MNHNS, CDR2 SASEGT. This CDR3 comprises 15 residues. The CDR3 DNA sequence: TGTGCCAGCAGTCCGACGGATGGACTAGACTATGGCTACACCTTC. Its translation is CASSPTDGLDYGYTF.

The genes are TRBV19 and TRBJ2-3; D possibly corresponds to TRBD2 (5 bases). The CDR3 consists of 12 residues. The germline V gene encodes CDR1 LNHDA and CDR2 SQIVND (reference sequence). V dropped 3 bases and J dropped 6 bases, with 7 bases sitting between them. CDR3 coding DNA: TGTGCCAGTAGTATCGGGGTGGATACGCAGTATTTT. Translation: CASSIGVDTQYF.

This clonotype has ten or more counts. The V and J genes are TRBV13 and TRBJ1-1; D possibly corresponds to TRBD1 (6 bases). Trimming stripped 4 bases from V and 0 bases from J, with 9 bases between. CDR1 PRHDT and CDR2 FYEKMQ come from the germline V gene (reference sequence). The CDR3 sequence is 14 residues long. CDR3: CASSSGQMNTEAFF. The CDR3 coding sequence is TGTGCCAGCAGCTCTGGACAGATGAACACTGAAGCTTTCTTT.